These 15 T cell receptor beta chains share one sample of origin, sequenced in a study of tumor-infiltrating lymphocytes in primary liver carcinoma. The input was 450 to 500 ng total RNA; TCR beta cDNA was made from it with a constant-region primer. Sequencing libraries for TCR beta derived from three nested multiplex PCR rounds that used slightly modified ARM-PCR. Investigators reported that the first two PCR rounds, at approximately 11 cycles each, used TRBV1-TRBV30 forward primers with a C-beta reverse primer. In TCRdb, the multiplex PCR reads were re-called with MiXCR into one record per CDR3 protein. The sample lists 310,000 or so distinct CDR3 sequences; approximately 54% were seen once. Germline DNA was also extracted, and blood RNA derived from unsorted whole blood. Sequencing used peripheral blood. All receptors derive from a woman in her twenties or thirties with primary liver carcinoma and hepatitis B virus infection.

This clonotype was seen repeatedly, ten times or more. The chain recombines TRBV4-2 with TRBJ1-1; D not certain. The germline V gene has CDR1 LGHNA and CDR2 YNFKEQ. Trimming stripped 1 base from V and 5 bases from J, with 8 bases between. The CDR3 is made up of 13 amino acids. This CDR3 reads CASSQVARTEAFF. DNA of the CDR3: TGTGCCAGCAGCCAAGTCGCCCGGACTGAAGCTTTCTTT.

The J gene is TRBJ2-7, the V gene TRBV6-2 or TRBV6-3; possible D gene TRBD2, 6 bases. The CDR3 contains 15 residues. The germline V gene has CDR1 MNHEY and CDR2 SVGEGT. Trimming shortened V by 5 bases and J by 6 bases, and 20 bases separated the two germline ends. DNA for the CDR3: TGTGCCAGCAGTCGAACTAGCAAGGGCCTCTTCGAGCAGTACTTC. Amino acid sequence: CASSRTSKGLFEQYF.

The gene calls are TRBV20-1 and TRBJ2-3, with 10 bases aligning to TRBD2. V lost 3 bases to trimming and J lost 4 bases; unmatched junction nucleotides: 10. Germline V gene data show CDR1 as DFQATT and CDR2 as SNEGSKA (reference sequence). The CDR3 sequence is 16 residues long. CDR3 amino acids: CSASFLAGDTADTQYF. The CDR3, as DNA: TGCAGTGCTAGTTTTCTAGCGGGAGATACTGCAGATACGCAGTATTTT.

Concerning this clonotype itself: Given a much more abundant clone one base away, this may be a read error. The DNA is left out, because the CDR3 cannot be placed on it with certainty; the CDR3 is given as TCRdb lists it. V and J are TRBV5-4 and TRBJ2-1. The CDR3 sequence runs 14 residues, both termini included. Germline V gives CDR1 SGHNT, CDR2 YYREEE (reference sequence). The CDR3 here is CASSWGWGSNERFF.

The sample holds a few counts of this clonotype. A much larger clone differs from this one at a single base, so this may be a read error. The chain couples TRBV29-1 to TRBJ1-2, with D possibly being TRBD1 (5 bases). CDR3 length: 13 amino acids. Germline V gene lookup returns CDR1 SQVTM and CDR2 ANQGSEA. Between the trimmed V and J ends, which lost 4 bases and 7 bases, there was a span of 16 bases. The CDR3, as DNA: TGCAGCGTTGGTCGGGACTGGGGCTCTGGCTACACCTTC. Its translation: CSVGRDWGSGYTF.

As regards this clonotype: With a much larger clone just one base away, this may be a read error. The DNA is left out, because the CDR3 cannot be placed on it with certainty; the CDR3 is given as TCRdb lists it. The rearrangement uses TRBV28 and TRBJ1-1. Germline CDR1 reads MDHEN; CDR2 reads SYDVKM. The CDR3 has 12 amino acids, counting both end residues. Here the CDR3 reads CASVATGTEGFF.

Of note for this clonotype: The junction and the germline gene differ at one end; a read error may be behind it. The rearrangement links TRBV6-6 to TRBJ2-1; 7 bases align to TRBD1. The germline V gene has CDR1 MNHNY and CDR2 SVGAGI (reference sequence). The CDR3 sequence is 16 residues long. Here the CDR3 DNA reads TGTTCCAGCAGTCCAATCAACAGGGGTGACTACGATGAGCAGTTCTTC. The encoded protein is CSSSPINRGDYDEQFF.

In regard to this clonotype: This may arise from a read error, as a much more abundant clone is one base away. Given the absence of the conserved phenylalanine or tryptophan at the CDR3 end, a read error is likely. This chain joins TRBV6-6 and TRBJ1-1; D unresolved. The germline V and J ends were trimmed by 3 bases and 1 base, with 9 bases remaining between them. In germline, CDR1 is MNHNY, CDR2 SVGAGI (reference sequence). CDR3 length equals 14 residues. CDR3 nucleotides: TGTGCCAGCAGTTATGAGGGTGGGAACACTGAAGCTTTCTTA. Protein: CASSYEGGNTEAFL.

Of note for this clonotype: This may come from a read error, since a much larger clone is one base off. J is TRBJ2-2 and V is TRBV29-1, with TRBD2 matching over 9 bases. Germline CDR1 is SQVTM and CDR2 is ANQGSEA. Trimming cost V 5 bases and J 6 bases; bases outside gene matches: 7. This CDR3 has 14 amino acids. CDR3 amino acids: CSVPAGLAPGELFF. CDR3 nucleotides: TGCAGCGTTCCAGCGGGACTAGCACCCGGGGAGCTGTTTTTT.

This clonotype appeared many times. This chain uses TRBV6-5 with TRBJ2-7; TRBD2 is a possible D gene (6 bases). The CDR3 runs 16 residues. V was cut by 3 bases and J by 4 bases, with 19 bases left in between. Germline V gene data show CDR1 as MNHEY and CDR2 as SVGAGI. The CDR3 reads CASSYYSQGLEYEQYF. CDR3 sequence (DNA): TGTGCCAGCAGTTATTACTCCCAGGGACTTGAGTACGAGCAGTACTTC.

The gene calls are TRBV6-5 and TRBJ1-3, with unresolved D. Germline CDR1 and CDR2: MNHEY and SVGAGI. The CDR3 has 12 residues. Trimming removed 2 bases from V and 11 bases from J, with 10 bases in between. The CDR3 spells CASSYGPSPIYF. The CDR3 DNA reads as TGTGCCAGCAGTTACGGGCCATCCCCCATATATTTT.

This clonotype has only a few counts. The chain uses TRBV25-1 and TRBJ2-7, with D perhaps TRBD1 or TRBD2 (5 bases each). The ends were cut back, 2 bases at V and 1 base at J, with 12 bases in the middle. In germline, CDR1 is MGHDK, CDR2 SYGVNS. CDR3 length: 15 amino acids. This chain's CDR3 is CASSEESGGSYEQYF. The CDR3 bases are TGTGCCAGCAGTGAAGAAAGTGGGGGTTCCTACGAGCAGTACTTC.

A remark on this clonotype: Being one base from a much bigger clone, this may be a read error. The chain carries TRBV11-3 and TRBJ1-2, with a tentative D call TRBD1 (6 bases). The length of the CDR3 is 15 residues. Germline lookup yields CDR1 SGHNT and CDR2 YENEEA. CDR3 region: CVSSLEAVGGNGYTF. The CDR3 region has the DNA TGTGTCAGCAGCTTAGAAGCGGTGGGGGGCAATGGCTACACCTTC.

The rearrangement links TRBV5-4 to TRBJ2-3, with D tentatively TRBD1 (6 bases). Germline loops: CDR1 SGHNT, CDR2 YYREEE (reference sequence). Between the trimmed V and J ends, which lost 2 bases and 0 bases, there was a span of 28 bases. The CDR3 runs to 21 residues. CDR3 sequence (DNA): TGTGCCAGCAGCTTTCTCCTGATGTTTTCTGAGGGGGATTCTAGCACAGATACGCAGTATTTT. It translates to CASSFLLMFSEGDSSTDTQYF. Full variable domain (outside the CDR3, taken from reference TRBV5-4 and TRBJ2-3): ETGVTQSPTHLIKTRGQQVTLRCSSQSGHNTVSWYQQALGQGPQFIFQYYREEENGRGNFPPRFSGLQFPNYSSELNVNALELDDSALYLCASSFLLMFSEGDSSTDTQYFGPGTRLTVL.

The J gene is TRBJ2-7, the V gene TRBV5-6; D tentatively fits TRBD1 or TRBD2 (5 bases each). V dropped 0 bases and J dropped 2 bases, with 15 bases sitting between them. The CDR3 length is 16 residues. Per germline, CDR1 SGHDT and CDR2 YYEEEE. The CDR3 protein is CASSLAGRVITYEQYF. As DNA, the CDR3 is TGTGCCAGCAGCTTGGCGGGGCGGGTAATCACCTACGAGCAGTACTTC.